A selection of T cell receptor beta chains follows, all from one sample in a study of early T cells in non-severe SARS-CoV-2 infection. TCRdb reprocessed the 5' RACE reads via MiXCR and lists one record per CDR3 protein. The sample carries more than 60,000 distinct CDR3 sequences, around 12% recorded once. The sample was whole blood, taken at baseline. The receptors stem from an adult who was a healthcare worker with PCR-confirmed SARS-CoV-2 infection or an uninfected control (not recorded which). The CDR3 runs from the conserved cysteine through the conserved F or W. Each record gives: CDR3 protein, CDR3 DNA, V gene, CDR3 length, clone size, J gene, D gene. D genes are given only for firm matches. Size is stated for part of the rows, as once, few or many counts, or as a class when the clone is expanded.

CDR3 protein: CSASLAGGLETQYF
CDR3 DNA: TGCAGTGCTAGTCTAGCGGGGGGGTTAGAGACCCAGTACTTC
V gene: TRBV20-1
CDR3 length: 14
clone size: .
J gene: TRBJ2-5
D gene: TRBD2

CDR3 protein: CASSWSGGSTDTQYF
CDR3 DNA: TGTGCCAGCAGTTGGTCGGGGGGAAGCACAGATACGCAGTATTTT
V gene: TRBV6-5
CDR3 length: 15
clone size: few
J gene: TRBJ2-3
D gene: TRBD2

CDR3 protein: CASRPAGPDTQYF
CDR3 DNA: TGTGCCAGCAGGCCAGCGGGCCCAGATACGCAGTATTTT
V gene: TRBV6-2/TRBV6-3
CDR3 length: 13
clone size: few
J gene: TRBJ2-3
D gene: .

CDR3 protein: CASSLNLGVPKNPFGANVLTF
CDR3 DNA: TGTGCCAGCAGTTTGAATTTGGGGGTCCCAAAAAACCCTTTTGGTGCCAACGTCCTGACTTTC
V gene: TRBV12-3/TRBV12-4
CDR3 length: 21
clone size: .
J gene: TRBJ2-6
D gene: .

CDR3 protein: CASSLVAGGDQPQHF
CDR3 DNA: TGTGCCAGCAGCTTAGTGGCAGGGGGCGATCAGCCCCAGCATTTT
V gene: TRBV7-2
CDR3 length: 15
clone size: few
J gene: TRBJ1-5
D gene: TRBD1

CDR3 protein: CASNLQVGPLHF
CDR3 DNA: TGTGCCAGCAACCTACAGGTGGGGCCCCTCCACTTT
V gene: TRBV2
CDR3 length: 12
clone size: .
J gene: TRBJ1-6
D gene: .

CDR3 protein: CASSPQGSVEAFF
CDR3 DNA: TGTGCCAGCTCACCACAGGGGTCGGTTGAAGCTTTCTTT
V gene: TRBV18
CDR3 length: 13
clone size: few
J gene: TRBJ1-1
D gene: .

CDR3 protein: CASSRTGWAGYNEQFF
CDR3 DNA: TGTGCCAGCAGCCGAACAGGGTGGGCAGGATACAATGAGCAGTTCTTC
V gene: TRBV5-8
CDR3 length: 16
clone size: many
J gene: TRBJ2-1
D gene: .

CDR3 protein: CASTEDISYEQYF
CDR3 DNA: TGTGCCAGCACAGAGGACATCTCCTACGAGCAGTACTTC
V gene: TRBV25-1
CDR3 length: 13
clone size: .
J gene: TRBJ2-7
D gene: .

CDR3 protein: CSGGTARTEAFF
CDR3 DNA: TGCAGCGGCGGGACAGCAAGAACTGAAGCTTTCTTT
V gene: TRBV29-1
CDR3 length: 12
clone size: many
J gene: TRBJ1-1
D gene: TRBD1

CDR3 protein: CASSASGGPNTGELFF
CDR3 DNA: TGTGCCAGCAGTGCGAGCGGGGGACCTAACACCGGGGAGCTGTTTTTT
V gene: TRBV2
CDR3 length: 16
clone size: .
J gene: TRBJ2-2
D gene: TRBD2

CDR3 protein: CASSLALEQFF
CDR3 DNA: TGTGCCAGCAGCTTAGCACTTGAGCAGTTCTTC
V gene: TRBV7-9
CDR3 length: 11
clone size: .
J gene: TRBJ2-1
D gene: .

CDR3 protein: CASSQSPGLGGKFF
CDR3 DNA: TGCGCCAGCAGCCAATCCCCTGGACTAGGGGGGAAGTTCTTC
V gene: TRBV4-1
CDR3 length: 14
clone size: .
J gene: TRBJ2-1
D gene: .

CDR3 protein: CASSLTGYEGTQYF
CDR3 DNA: TGTGCCAGCAGTCTGACAGGGTATGAGGGGACCCAGTACTTC
V gene: TRBV12-3/TRBV12-4
CDR3 length: 14
clone size: many
J gene: TRBJ2-5
D gene: TRBD1

CDR3 protein: CASSLVSGPNTEAFF
CDR3 DNA: TGCGCCAGCAGCTTGGTATCGGGTCCGAACACTGAAGCTTTCTTT
V gene: TRBV5-1
CDR3 length: 15
clone size: .
J gene: TRBJ1-1
D gene: .

CDR3 protein: CASSTRGHYFTYEQYF
CDR3 DNA: TGTGCCAGTAGTACAAGAGGACACTACTTCACCTACGAGCAGTACTTC
V gene: TRBV19
CDR3 length: 16
clone size: .
J gene: TRBJ2-7
D gene: .

CDR3 protein: CASSLYGTGGTDTQYF
CDR3 DNA: TGTGCCAGCAGCTTGTACGGGACAGGCGGCACAGATACGCAGTATTTT
V gene: TRBV5-5
CDR3 length: 16
clone size: .
J gene: TRBJ2-3
D gene: TRBD1

CDR3 protein: CSVGSGYNEQFF
CDR3 DNA: TGCAGCGTTGGTAGCGGCTACAATGAGCAGTTCTTC
V gene: TRBV29-1
CDR3 length: 12
clone size: .
J gene: TRBJ2-1
D gene: .

CDR3 protein: CSVEDLRGSGELFF
CDR3 DNA: TGCAGCGTTGAAGATCTAAGAGGTAGCGGGGAGCTGTTTTTT
V gene: TRBV29-1
CDR3 length: 14
clone size: .
J gene: TRBJ2-2
D gene: .

CDR3 protein: CSVVAGNTIYF
CDR3 DNA: TGCAGCGTTGTGGCTGGAAACACCATATATTTT
V gene: TRBV29-1
CDR3 length: 11
clone size: .
J gene: TRBJ1-3
D gene: .

CDR3 protein: CASGLGWGRSTDTQYF
CDR3 DNA: TGTGCTAGTGGTTTGGGCTGGGGCAGATCCACAGATACGCAGTATTTT
V gene: TRBV12-5
CDR3 length: 16
clone size: few
J gene: TRBJ2-3
D gene: .

CDR3 protein: CASSPPRTGAGGQPQHF
CDR3 DNA: TGTGCCAGCAGCCCACCGAGGACGGGGGCGGGTGGTCAGCCCCAGCATTTT
V gene: TRBV6-1
CDR3 length: 17
clone size: few
J gene: TRBJ1-5
D gene: .

CDR3 protein: CASSLDGSNQPQHF
CDR3 DNA: TGCGCCAGCAGCTTGGATGGCAGCAATCAGCCCCAGCATTTT
V gene: TRBV5-1
CDR3 length: 14
clone size: few
J gene: TRBJ1-5
D gene: .

CDR3 protein: CSVESRATAEAFF
CDR3 DNA: TGCAGCGTTGAGAGCAGGGCGACAGCTGAAGCTTTCTTT
V gene: TRBV29-1
CDR3 length: 13
clone size: few
J gene: TRBJ1-1
D gene: .

CDR3 protein: CSAQGQGYTYEQYF
CDR3 DNA: TGCAGCGCCCAGGGACAGGGGTATACCTACGAGCAGTACTTC
V gene: TRBV29-1
CDR3 length: 14
clone size: .
J gene: TRBJ2-7
D gene: TRBD1

CDR3 protein: CASSLGTGGGTYGYTF
CDR3 DNA: TGTGCCAGCAGCTTGGGGACGGGCGGGGGTACCTATGGCTACACCTTC
V gene: TRBV7-2
CDR3 length: 16
clone size: .
J gene: TRBJ1-2
D gene: .

CDR3 protein: CASSLIGQGLEGTQYF
CDR3 DNA: TGTGCCAGCAGCTTAATCGGGCAGGGGCTAGAGGGGACCCAGTACTTC
V gene: TRBV7-8
CDR3 length: 16
clone size: many
J gene: TRBJ2-5
D gene: .

CDR3 protein: CASSSKPGTANTEAFF
CDR3 DNA: TGTGCCAGCAGCTCTAAACCCGGGACGGCGAACACTGAAGCTTTCTTT
V gene: TRBV5-6
CDR3 length: 16
clone size: few
J gene: TRBJ1-1
D gene: .

CDR3 protein: CASSPQAGGSMGNQPQHF
CDR3 DNA: TGTGCCAGCTCACCGCAGGCGGGGGGCAGTATGGGCAATCAGCCCCAGCATTTT
V gene: TRBV18
CDR3 length: 18
clone size: .
J gene: TRBJ1-5
D gene: .

CDR3 protein: CASSKYPSGAPNTGELFF
CDR3 DNA: TGTGCCAGCAGCAAATACCCTAGCGGGGCGCCGAACACCGGGGAGCTGTTTTTT
V gene: TRBV21-1
CDR3 length: 18
clone size: many
J gene: TRBJ2-2
D gene: .

CDR3 protein: CASSPADGRMNTEAFF
CDR3 DNA: TGTGCCAGCTCACCCGCGGACGGTAGGATGAACACTGAAGCTTTCTTT
V gene: TRBV18
CDR3 length: 16
clone size: many
J gene: TRBJ1-1
D gene: .

CDR3 protein: CASSLASLHSPLHF
CDR3 DNA: TGTGCCAGCAGCTTAGCATCCCTCCATTCACCCCTCCACTTT
V gene: TRBV7-2
CDR3 length: 14
clone size: .
J gene: TRBJ1-6
D gene: .

CDR3 protein: CASSSGTAGPYEQYF
CDR3 DNA: TGTGCCAGCAGCTCTGGGACCGCAGGACCATACGAGCAGTACTTC
V gene: TRBV7-8
CDR3 length: 15
clone size: few
J gene: TRBJ2-7
D gene: .

CDR3 protein: CASSRARTEAFF
CDR3 DNA: TGTGCCAGCAGCCGTGCACGGACAGAAGCTTTCTTT
V gene: TRBV7-2
CDR3 length: 12
clone size: many
J gene: TRBJ1-1
D gene: .

CDR3 protein: CASSQGPYGYTF
CDR3 DNA: TGTGCCAGCTCACAGGGACCCTATGGCTACACCTTC
V gene: TRBV18
CDR3 length: 12
clone size: .
J gene: TRBJ1-2
D gene: .

CDR3 protein: CASRPGLATGETQYF
CDR3 DNA: TGTGCCAGCAGGCCGGGACTAGCGACGGGAGAGACCCAGTACTTC
V gene: TRBV2
CDR3 length: 15
clone size: .
J gene: TRBJ2-5
D gene: TRBD2

CDR3 protein: CASTLVPSYTDTQYF
CDR3 DNA: TGTGCCAGCACCCTAGTCCCGTCCTACACAGATACGCAGTATTTT
V gene: TRBV2
CDR3 length: 15
clone size: many
J gene: TRBJ2-3
D gene: .

CDR3 protein: CASSGLLTKNIQYF
CDR3 DNA: TGTGCCAGCAGCGGCCTCTTAACCAAAAACATTCAGTACTTC
V gene: TRBV28
CDR3 length: 14
clone size: .
J gene: TRBJ2-4
D gene: .

CDR3 protein: CASSLYGTGNTGELFF
CDR3 DNA: TGTGCCAGCAGCCTCTATGGGACAGGGAACACCGGGGAGCTGTTTTTT
V gene: TRBV5-6
CDR3 length: 16
clone size: .
J gene: TRBJ2-2
D gene: TRBD1

CDR3 protein: CASSQPGQAGYGYTF
CDR3 DNA: TGTGCCAGCAGCCAACCGGGACAGGCGGGCTATGGCTACACCTTC
V gene: TRBV4-2
CDR3 length: 15
clone size: few
J gene: TRBJ1-2
D gene: TRBD1

CDR3 protein: CASSLGRGEETQYF
CDR3 DNA: TGTGCCAGCAGCTTAGGGAGGGGGGAAGAGACCCAGTACTTC
V gene: TRBV11-2
CDR3 length: 14
clone size: many
J gene: TRBJ2-5
D gene: .

CDR3 protein: CASSHDLGTGRSGANVLTF
CDR3 DNA: TGCGCCAGCAGCCATGACTTAGGGACAGGGCGCTCTGGGGCCAACGTCCTGACTTTC
V gene: TRBV4-1
CDR3 length: 19
clone size: .
J gene: TRBJ2-6
D gene: TRBD1

CDR3 protein: CASSPLAGGTDTQYF
CDR3 DNA: TGTGCCAGCAGCCCCCTGGCGGGGGGCACAGATACGCAGTATTTT
V gene: TRBV2
CDR3 length: 15
clone size: few
J gene: TRBJ2-3
D gene: TRBD2

CDR3 protein: CASSPGSGQGVGGYTF
CDR3 DNA: TGTGCCAGCAGCCCAGGCTCGGGACAGGGGGTCGGAGGCTACACCTTC
V gene: TRBV13
CDR3 length: 16
clone size: few
J gene: TRBJ1-2
D gene: TRBD1

CDR3 protein: CASSPTGNTIYF
CDR3 DNA: TGTGCCAGCAGCCCAACGGGAAACACCATATATTTT
V gene: TRBV11-2
CDR3 length: 12
clone size: many
J gene: TRBJ1-3
D gene: .

CDR3 protein: CASSVDEGVGETQYF
CDR3 DNA: TGTGCCAGCAGCGTAGATGAGGGAGTTGGCGAGACCCAGTACTTC
V gene: TRBV9
CDR3 length: 15
clone size: many
J gene: TRBJ2-5
D gene: .